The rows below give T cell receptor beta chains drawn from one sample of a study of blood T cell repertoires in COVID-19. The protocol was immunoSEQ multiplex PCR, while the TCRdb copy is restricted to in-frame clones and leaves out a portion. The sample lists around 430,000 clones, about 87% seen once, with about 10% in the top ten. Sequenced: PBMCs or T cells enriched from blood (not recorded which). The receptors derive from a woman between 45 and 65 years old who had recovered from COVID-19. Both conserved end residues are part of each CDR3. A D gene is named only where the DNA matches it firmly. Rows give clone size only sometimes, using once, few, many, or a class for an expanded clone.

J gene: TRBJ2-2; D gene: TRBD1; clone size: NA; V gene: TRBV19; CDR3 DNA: TGTGCCAGTAGTACCCGGGACAGGAACACCGGGGAGCTGTTTTTT; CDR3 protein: CASSTRDRNTGELFF
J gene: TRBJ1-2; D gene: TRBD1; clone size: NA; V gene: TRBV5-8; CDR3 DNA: TGTGCCAGCAGCTGGGGGACAGGGGGCAACTATGGCTACACCTTC; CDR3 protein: CASSWGTGGNYGYTF
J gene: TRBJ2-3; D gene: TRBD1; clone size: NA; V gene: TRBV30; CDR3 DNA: TGTGCCTGGGGCCAGGGGGCTAGCACAGATACGCAGTATTTT; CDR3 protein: CAWGQGASTDTQYF
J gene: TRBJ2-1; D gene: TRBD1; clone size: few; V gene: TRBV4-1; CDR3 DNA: TGCGCCAGCAGCCAACAAGAGACAGGGTTAAGTTTGAATGAGCAGTTCTTC; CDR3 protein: CASSQQETGLSLNEQFF
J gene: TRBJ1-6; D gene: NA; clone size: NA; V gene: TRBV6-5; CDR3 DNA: TGTGCCAGCAGTCCTCGGGCCTATAATTCACCCCTCCACTTT; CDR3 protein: CASSPRAYNSPLHF
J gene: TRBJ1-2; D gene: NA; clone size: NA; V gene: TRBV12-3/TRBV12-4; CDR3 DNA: TGTGCCAGCGGGGGGGCGAGAAACTATGGCTACACCTTC; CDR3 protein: CASGGARNYGYTF
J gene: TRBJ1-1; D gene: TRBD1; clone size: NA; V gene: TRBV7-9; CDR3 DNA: TGTGCCAGCAGCTTCGCGTCCGGGACAGCAATTGAAGCTTTCTTT; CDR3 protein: CASSFASGTAIEAFF
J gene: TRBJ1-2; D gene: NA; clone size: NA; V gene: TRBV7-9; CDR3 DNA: TGTGCCAGCAGCCCCGGTGGGAGGGACCGGAATGGCTACACCTTC; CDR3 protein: CASSPGGRDRNGYTF
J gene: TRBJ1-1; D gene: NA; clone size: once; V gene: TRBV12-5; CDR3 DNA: TGTGCTAGTGGTTTGGTAATTGGGAGATACACTGAAGCTTTCTTT; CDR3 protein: CASGLVIGRYTEAFF
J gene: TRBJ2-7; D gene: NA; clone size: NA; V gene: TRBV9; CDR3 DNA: TGTGCCAGCAGCGTAGGCGTGGGGGCAGGCTCCTACGAGCAGTACTTC; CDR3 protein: CASSVGVGAGSYEQYF
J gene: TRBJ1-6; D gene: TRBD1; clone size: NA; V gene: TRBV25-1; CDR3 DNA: TGTGCCAGCAGGCGACAGGGACTGAATTCACCCCTCCACTTT; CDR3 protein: CASRRQGLNSPLHF
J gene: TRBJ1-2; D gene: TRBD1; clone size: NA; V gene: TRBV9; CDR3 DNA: TGTGCCAGCAGCGTTAGCCGGGACAGATTATCGCCGTACTATGGCTACACCTTC; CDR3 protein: CASSVSRDRLSPYYGYTF
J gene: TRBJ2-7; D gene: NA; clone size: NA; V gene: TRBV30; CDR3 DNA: TGTGCCTGGGGGGACTTCTACGAGCAGTACTTC; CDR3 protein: CAWGDFYEQYF
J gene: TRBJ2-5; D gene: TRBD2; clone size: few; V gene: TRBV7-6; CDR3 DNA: TGTGCCAGCAGCTTAGGTTTGGCGGGGGTCCAGACCCAGTACTTC; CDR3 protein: CASSLGLAGVQTQYF
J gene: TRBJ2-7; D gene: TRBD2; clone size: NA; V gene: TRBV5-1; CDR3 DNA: TGCGCCAGCAGCTTGGTGGTAGCGGGGGCCGCCTCGTACGAGCAGTACTTC; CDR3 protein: CASSLVVAGAASYEQYF
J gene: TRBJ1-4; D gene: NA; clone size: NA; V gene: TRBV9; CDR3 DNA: TGTGCCAGCAGCGTAGGTCAACAGATGGATGAAAAACTGTTTTTT; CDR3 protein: CASSVGQQMDEKLFF
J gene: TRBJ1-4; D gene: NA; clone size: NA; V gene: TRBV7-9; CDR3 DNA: TGTGCCAGCAGCTTAAGCATTGCAACTAATGAAAAACTGTTTTTT; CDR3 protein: CASSLSIATNEKLFF
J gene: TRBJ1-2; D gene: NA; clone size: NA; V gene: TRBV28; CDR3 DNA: TGTGCCAGCAGTACCCACCCAGGGAGGAGTAACTATGGCTACACCTTC; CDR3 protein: CASSTHPGRSNYGYTF
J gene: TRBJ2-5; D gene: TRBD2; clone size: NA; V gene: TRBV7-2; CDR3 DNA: TGTGCCAGCAGCTTAAATAGCGGGGGGCAAGAGACCCAGTACTTC; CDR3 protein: CASSLNSGGQETQYF
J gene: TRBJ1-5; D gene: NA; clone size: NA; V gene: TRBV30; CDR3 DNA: TGTGCCTGGAATCGAGACAATCAGCCCCAGCATTTT; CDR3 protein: CAWNRDNQPQHF
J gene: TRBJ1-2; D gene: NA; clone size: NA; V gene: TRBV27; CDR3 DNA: TGTGCCAGCAGGAGGACTGATCTCTATGGCTACACCTTC; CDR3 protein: CASRRTDLYGYTF
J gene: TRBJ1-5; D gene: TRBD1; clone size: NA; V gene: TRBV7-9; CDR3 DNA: TGTGCCAGCAGCTTAGCAACCGGGACAGGGGATCAGCCCCAGCATTTT; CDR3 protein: CASSLATGTGDQPQHF
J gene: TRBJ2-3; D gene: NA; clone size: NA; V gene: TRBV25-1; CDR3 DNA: TGTGCCAGCAGTCTTGGCGCGGGCACAGATACGCAGTATTTT; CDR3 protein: CASSLGAGTDTQYF
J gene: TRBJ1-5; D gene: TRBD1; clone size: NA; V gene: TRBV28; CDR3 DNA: TGTGCCAGCAGTTCCCCCCGGGACAGGGTTAATCAGCCCCAGCATTTT; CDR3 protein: CASSSPRDRVNQPQHF
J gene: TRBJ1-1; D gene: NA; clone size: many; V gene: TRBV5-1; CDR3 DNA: TGCGCCAGCAGCGCCAGACAAAACACTGAAGCTTTCTTT; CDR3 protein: CASSARQNTEAFF
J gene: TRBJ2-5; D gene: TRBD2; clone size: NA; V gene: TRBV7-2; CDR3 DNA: TGTGCCAGCAGCGCTCAATGGCGGGGGGTACAAGAGACCCAGTACTTC; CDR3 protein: CASSAQWRGVQETQYF
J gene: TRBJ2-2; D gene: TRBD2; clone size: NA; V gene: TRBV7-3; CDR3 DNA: TGTGCCAGCAGCTTAAGCGGGGGGACCACCGGGGAGCTGTTTTTT; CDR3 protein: CASSLSGGTTGELFF
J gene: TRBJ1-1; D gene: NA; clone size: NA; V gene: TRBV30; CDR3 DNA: TGTGCCTGGAACCCATTGGCGAACACTGAAGCTTTCTTT; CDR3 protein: CAWNPLANTEAFF
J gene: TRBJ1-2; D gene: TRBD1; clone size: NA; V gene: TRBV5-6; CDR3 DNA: TGTGCCAGCAGCTTGTGGGACAGGGCAGGATATGGCTACACCTTC; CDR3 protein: CASSLWDRAGYGYTF
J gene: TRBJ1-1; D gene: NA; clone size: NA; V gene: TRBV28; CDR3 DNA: TGTGCCAGCACCCACGAAGGGGGGGGCACTGAAGCTTTCTTT; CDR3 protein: CASTHEGGGTEAFF
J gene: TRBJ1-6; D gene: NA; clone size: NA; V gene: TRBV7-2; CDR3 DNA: TGTGCCAGCAGCTTAGTAGGGGCCGTAGAGAGCTATAATTCACCCCTCCACTTT; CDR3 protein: CASSLVGAVESYNSPLHF
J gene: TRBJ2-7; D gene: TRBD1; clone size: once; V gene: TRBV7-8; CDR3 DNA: TGTGCCAGCAGCGACACGACAGGGGGCATGAGAGAGGTTATATCAAACTCCTACGAGCAGTACTTC; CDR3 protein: CASSDTTGGMREVISNSYEQYF
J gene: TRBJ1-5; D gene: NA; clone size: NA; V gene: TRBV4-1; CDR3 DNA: TGCGCCAGCAGCCAAGTAGGGGGAGCGGCCAGCAATCAGCCCCAGCATTTT; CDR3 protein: CASSQVGGAASNQPQHF
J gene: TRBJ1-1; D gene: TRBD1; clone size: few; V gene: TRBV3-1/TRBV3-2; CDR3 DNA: TGTGCCAGCAGCCAAGGGGGACAGGGGGCAACTGAAGCTTTCTTT; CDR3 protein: CASSQGGQGATEAFF
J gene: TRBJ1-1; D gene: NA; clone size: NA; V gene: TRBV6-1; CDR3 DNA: TGTGCCAGCAGTGAATTGGGAGCCGGGTCGAGATTT; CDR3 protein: CASSELGAGSRF
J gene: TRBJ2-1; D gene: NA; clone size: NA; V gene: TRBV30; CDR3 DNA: TGTGCCTGGAGTAGACTAGGAGGGCGGAATGAGCAGTTCTTC; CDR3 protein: CAWSRLGGRNEQFF
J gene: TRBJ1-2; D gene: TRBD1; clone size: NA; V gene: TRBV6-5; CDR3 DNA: TGTGCCAGCAAATTCGCAGGGGGCCTAGGTGGCTACACCTTC; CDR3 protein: CASKFAGGLGGYTF
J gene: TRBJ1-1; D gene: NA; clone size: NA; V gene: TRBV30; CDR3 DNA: TGTGCCTGTACCCCTCACGGACAGAAGAACACTGAAGCTTTCTTT; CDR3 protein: CACTPHGQKNTEAFF
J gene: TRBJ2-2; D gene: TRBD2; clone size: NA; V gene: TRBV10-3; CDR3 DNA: TGTGCCATCCCCGGAGCGGGGGCCACCGGGGAGCTGTTTTTT; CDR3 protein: CAIPGAGATGELFF
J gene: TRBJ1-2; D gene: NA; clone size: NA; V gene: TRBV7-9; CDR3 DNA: TGTGCCAGCACCATTATTTGGGGAGATGGCTACACCTTC; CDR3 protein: CASTIIWGDGYTF
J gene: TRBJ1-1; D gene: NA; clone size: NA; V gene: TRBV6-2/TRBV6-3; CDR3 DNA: TGTGCCAGCAGTTATTTCGTGAACACTGAAGCTTTCTTT; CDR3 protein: CASSYFVNTEAFF
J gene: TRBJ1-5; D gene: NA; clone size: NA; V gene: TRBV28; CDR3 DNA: TGTGCCAGCAGCCTTAATCAGCCCCAGCATTTT; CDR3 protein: CASSLNQPQHF
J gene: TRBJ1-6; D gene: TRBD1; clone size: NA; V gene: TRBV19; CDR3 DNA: TGTGCCAGTAGCCTACAGGGGGCCACCTATAATTCACCCCTCCACTTT; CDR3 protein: CASSLQGATYNSPLHF
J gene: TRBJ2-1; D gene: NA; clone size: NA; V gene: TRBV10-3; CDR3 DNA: TGTGCCATCAGTTCAGTAAGCTCCTACAATGAGCAGTTCTTC; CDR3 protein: CAISSVSSYNEQFF
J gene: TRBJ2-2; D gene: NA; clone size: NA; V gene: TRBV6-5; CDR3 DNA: TGTGCCAGCAGTACAGGGTTGGGGTACACCGGGGAGCTGTTTTTT; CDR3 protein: CASSTGLGYTGELFF
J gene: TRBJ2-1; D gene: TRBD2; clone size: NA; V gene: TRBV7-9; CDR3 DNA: TGTGCCAGCAGCTCGAGCGTGCGGGGGGGCGAATACAATGAGCAGTTCTTC; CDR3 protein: CASSSSVRGGEYNEQFF
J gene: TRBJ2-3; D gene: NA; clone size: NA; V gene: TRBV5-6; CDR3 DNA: TGTGCCAGCAGCCCCCTTAGCGGAGTCACCACAGATACGCAGTATTTT; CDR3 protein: CASSPLSGVTTDTQYF
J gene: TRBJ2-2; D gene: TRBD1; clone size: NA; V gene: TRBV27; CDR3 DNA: TGTGCCACCCAGTTTCGAATTCCCGGGACAGGGAACACCGGGGAGCTGTTTTTT; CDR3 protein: CATQFRIPGTGNTGELFF
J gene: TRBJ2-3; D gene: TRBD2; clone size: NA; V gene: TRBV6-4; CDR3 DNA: TGTGCCAGCAGTGACTTACTAGCGGGGCCGGCAGATACGCAGTATTTT; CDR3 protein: CASSDLLAGPADTQYF
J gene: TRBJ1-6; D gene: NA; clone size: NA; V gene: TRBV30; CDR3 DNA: TGTGCCTGGAGTCCCTCCCTAGGACTTGGGAATTCACCCCTCCACTTT; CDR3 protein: CAWSPSLGLGNSPLHF
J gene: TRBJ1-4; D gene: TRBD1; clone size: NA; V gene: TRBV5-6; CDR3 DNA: TGTGCCAGCAGCAAGCTAGACAGGGGATATGAAAAACTGTTTTTT; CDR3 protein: CASSKLDRGYEKLFF